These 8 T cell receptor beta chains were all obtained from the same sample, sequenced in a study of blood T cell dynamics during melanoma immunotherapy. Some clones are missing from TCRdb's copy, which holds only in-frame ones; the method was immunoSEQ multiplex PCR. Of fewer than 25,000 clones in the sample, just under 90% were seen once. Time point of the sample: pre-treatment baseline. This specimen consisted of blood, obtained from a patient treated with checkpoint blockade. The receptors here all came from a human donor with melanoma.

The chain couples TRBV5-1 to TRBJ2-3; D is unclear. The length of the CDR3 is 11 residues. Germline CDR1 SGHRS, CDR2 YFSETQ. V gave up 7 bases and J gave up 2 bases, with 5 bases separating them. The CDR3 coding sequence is TGCGCCAGCCGCGACACAGATACGCAGTATTTT. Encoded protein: CASRDTDTQYF. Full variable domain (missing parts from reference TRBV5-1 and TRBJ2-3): KAGVTQTPRYLIKTRGQQVTLSCSPISGHRSVSWYQQTPGQGLQFLFEYFSETQRNKGNFPGRFSGRQFSNSRSEMNVSTLELGDSALYLCASRDTDTQYFGPGTRLTVL.

The CDR3 is CASSLQSYGNTIYF. The CDR3 bases are TGTGCCAGCAGCTTGCAGAGTTATGGAAACACCATATATTTT. This sequence joins TRBV5-8 and TRBJ1-3, with no clear D. Germline V CDR1 and CDR2: SGHTS, YDEGEE. The germline V and J ends were trimmed by 1 base and 3 bases, with 8 bases remaining between them. This CDR3 has 14 amino acids.

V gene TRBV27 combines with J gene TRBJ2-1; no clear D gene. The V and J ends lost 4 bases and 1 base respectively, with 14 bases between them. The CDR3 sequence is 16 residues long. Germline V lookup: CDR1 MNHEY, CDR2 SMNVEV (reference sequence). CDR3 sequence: CASSSSMGSSYNEQFF. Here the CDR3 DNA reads TGTGCCAGCAGTTCATCGATGGGTAGTTCCTACAATGAGCAGTTCTTC.

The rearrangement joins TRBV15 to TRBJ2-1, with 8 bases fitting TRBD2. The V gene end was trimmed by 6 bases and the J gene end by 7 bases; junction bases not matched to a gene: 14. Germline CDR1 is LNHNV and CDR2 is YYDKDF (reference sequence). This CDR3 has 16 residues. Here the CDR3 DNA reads TGTGCCACCAGTAAAATCGGGAGGGCCTTAGTGAATGAGCAGTTCTTC. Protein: CATSKIGRALVNEQFF.

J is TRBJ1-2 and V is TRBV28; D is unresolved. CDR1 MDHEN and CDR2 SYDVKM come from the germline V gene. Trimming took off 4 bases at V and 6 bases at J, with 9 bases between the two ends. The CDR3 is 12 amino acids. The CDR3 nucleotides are TGTGCCAGCAGTTCTAGGCTGAATGGCTACACCTTC. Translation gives CASSSRLNGYTF.

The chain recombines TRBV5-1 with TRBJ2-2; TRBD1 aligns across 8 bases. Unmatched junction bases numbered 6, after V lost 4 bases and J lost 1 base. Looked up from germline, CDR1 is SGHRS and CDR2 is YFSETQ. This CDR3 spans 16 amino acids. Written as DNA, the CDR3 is TGCGCCAGCAGCCCGGGAGACAGGGGGAACACCGGGGAGCTGTTTTTT. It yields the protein CASSPGDRGNTGELFF.

This CDR3 reads CASSSDPRLAGYNEQFF. The CDR3 bases are TGCGCCAGCAGCTCCGACCCGAGACTAGCGGGGTACAATGAGCAGTTCTTC. V gene TRBV5-1 combines with J gene TRBJ2-1; 11 nucleotides line up with TRBD2. With V trimmed by 3 bases and J by 4 bases, 9 bases remained unmatched. CDR1 SGHRS and CDR2 YFSETQ come from the germline V gene. This CDR3 is built from 17 residues.

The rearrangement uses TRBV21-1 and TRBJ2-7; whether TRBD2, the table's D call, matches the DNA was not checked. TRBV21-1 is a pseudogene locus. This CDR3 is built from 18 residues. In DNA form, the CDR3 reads TGTGCCAGCAGCAAATCGTACCCCGGGAGATGGAGGGTCTACGAGCAGTACTTC. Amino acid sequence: CASSKSYPGRWRVYEQYF.